These 7 T cell receptor beta chains were sequenced from one sample in a study of cytomegalovirus exposure and HLA in healthy donors. The PCR made use of 60 Vbeta and 13 Jbeta primers. Data came from immunoSEQ multiplex PCR; TCRdb stores just in-frame clones and leaves some out. The repertoire holds some 200,000 clones, with 65% to 90% as singletons. The sequenced sample consisted of PBMCs. The receptors here all came from a girl aged 5 to 17 in good health and CMV-seronegative.

The sample holds one count of this clone. V and J are TRBV7-9 and TRBJ2-7, with D unresolved. Trimming removed 0 bases from V and 3 bases from J, with 6 bases in between. The CDR3 loop spans 13 amino acids. Germline CDR1 and CDR2: SEHNR and FQNEAQ (reference sequence). CDR3 amino acids: CASSLAYSYEQYF. CDR3 coding DNA: TGTGCCAGCAGCTTAGCCTACAGCTACGAGCAGTACTTC.

J is TRBJ2-3 and V is TRBV29-1, with a tentative D call TRBD1 (6 bases). The V end lost 7 bases, the J end lost 2 bases, and 13 bases lay between the germline ends. Germline CDR1 SQVTM, CDR2 ANQGSEA. CDR3 size: 13 residues. This CDR3 reads CSAETGLTDTQYF. DNA for the CDR3: TGCAGCGCTGAGACAGGACTCACAGATACGCAGTATTTT.

This sequence joins TRBV11-1 and TRBJ1-6; TRBD1 agrees at 8 bases. V was clipped by 4 bases and J by 10 bases; unmatched bases: 6. Germline V gives CDR1 SGHAT, CDR2 FQDESV (reference sequence). This CDR3 has 14 amino acids. The CDR3 loop is CASSSGQGESPLHF. The DNA of the CDR3 is TGTGCCAGCAGCTCCGGACAGGGAGAATCACCCCTCCACTTT. Full variable domain (remainder filled in from reference TRBV11-1 and TRBJ1-6): EAEVAQSPRYKITEKSQAVAFWCDPISGHATLYWYRQILGQGPELLVQFQDESVVDDSQLPKDRFSAERLKGVDSTLKIQPAELGDSAMYLCASSSGQGESPLHFGNGTRLTVT.

V is TRBV7-2 and J is TRBJ2-7, with D hard to call. Trimming cost V 5 bases and J 6 bases, with 17 bases left between them. Germline assignment: CDR1 SGHTA and CDR2 FQGNSA. This CDR3 is built from 14 residues. The CDR3 nucleotides read TGTGCCAGCAGCACCTATGCCTATGCACCCGAGCAGTACTTC. It translates to CASSTYAYAPEQYF.

V usage is TRBV6-4 and J usage is TRBJ2-1; 10 bases are a match to TRBD2. The CDR3 spans 15 residues. Germline V CDR1 and CDR2: MRHNA, SNTAGT. After removal of 3 bases from V and 3 bases from J, the junction contained 2 bases not matched to a gene. CDR3 coding DNA: TGTGCCAGCAGTGAGAGCGGGGGGGACTACAATGAGCAGTTCTTC. The encoded protein is CASSESGGDYNEQFF.

This chain connects TRBV6-6 to TRBJ2-5, with TRBD1 identical over 7 bases. The germline V gene encodes CDR1 MNHNY and CDR2 SVGAGI (reference sequence). The ends lost 5 bases at V and 2 bases at J; junction bases unmatched: 2. The CDR3 is 13 residues long. CDR3 sequence (DNA): TGTGCCAGCAGTCCCAGGGGGCAAGAGACCCAGTACTTC. This sequence encodes CASSPRGQETQYF.

This sequence joins TRBV19 and TRBJ1-5, with 7 bases matching TRBD1. Losses at the gene ends were 3 bases for V and 2 bases for J; bases not matched to a gene: 1. CDR3 length: 14 residues. Germline loops: CDR1 LNHDA, CDR2 SQIVND (reference sequence). The CDR3 loop is CASSIQGGNQPQHF. The DNA of the CDR3 is TGTGCCAGTAGTATTCAGGGGGGCAATCAGCCCCAGCATTTT.